A selection of T cell receptor beta chains follows, all from one sample in a study of cytomegalovirus exposure and HLA in healthy donors. Clones were sequenced by immunoSEQ multiplex PCR, and TCRdb holds only the in-frame ones, with some missing. Its clone listing holds 120,000 to 150,000 clones. Specimen: PBMCs. These receptors originate from a woman under 30 in good health and CMV-seronegative. Both conserved end residues are part of each CDR3.

J gene	V gene	CDR3 protein
TRBJ2-7	TRBV2	CASSRAQGTYEQYF
TRBJ1-1	TRBV2	CASTGGGHTEAFF
TRBJ2-3	TRBV9	CASSVLQGEDTQYF
TRBJ1-2	TRBV30	CAWSGGQYGYTF
TRBJ2-7	TRBV5-6	CASSLQGSNEQYF
TRBJ1-3	TRBV5-1	CASSLVGPRGGNTIYF
TRBJ2-3	TRBV4-1	CASSHPDRGTDTQYF
TRBJ2-1	TRBV4-3	CASSHGVAGVRYNEQFF
TRBJ2-1	TRBV5-1	CASSLEGESYNEQFF
TRBJ2-3	TRBV6-1	CATERSAEDTQYF
TRBJ2-7	TRBV21-1	CASSSRRASYEQYF
TRBJ2-1	TRBV11-3	CASSLDHGGTSSYNEQFF
TRBJ1-2	TRBV28	CASSNPGQGNTF
TRBJ2-7	TRBV27	CASSFQAKTGISYEQYF
TRBJ2-2	TRBV4-2	CASSQVLETGELFF
TRBJ1-6	TRBV7-9	CASSRRTGAIRSPLHF
TRBJ2-3	TRBV7-6	CASSLVGSGRAGDRTDTQYF
TRBJ2-1	TRBV9	CASSPGGLAYNEQFF
TRBJ1-5	TRBV7-8	CASSSKTGQPQHF
TRBJ1-5	TRBV29-1	CSVKGARNQPQHF
TRBJ2-2	TRBV7-9	CASSLKQGWTGELFF
TRBJ1-2	TRBV30	CAWSVRVVGANYGYTF
TRBJ1-1	TRBV9	CASSVDPGQGRTEAFF
TRBJ2-1	TRBV7-9	CASSLIETHLNNEQFF
TRBJ2-7	TRBV6-1	CASSESNRGQGLYEQYF
TRBJ2-5	TRBV5-4	CASSLRGGETQYF